The 23 T cell receptor beta chains in this list originate from one sample, sequenced in a study of blood T cells in healthy people across ages. Using a J-beta primer mix together with a sample-barcoded 5' primer, a second PCR was run for roughly 6 to 11 cycles. One entry per CDR3 protein, called by TCRdb with MiXCR from the 5' RACE reads. The table has around 500,000 distinct CDR3 sequences, around 48% seen once. The sample comprised blood. The receptors originated from a man older than 75 in good health.

This clonotype was recorded only once. The chain is built from TRBV7-3 and TRBJ2-1, with D perhaps matching TRBD1 or TRBD2 (5 bases each). From germline, CDR1 is SGHTA and CDR2 FQGTGA. The CDR3 contains 15 residues. Trimming removed 3 bases from V and 2 bases from J, with 11 bases in between. CDR3: CASSFGDAAYNEQFF. CDR3 coding DNA: TGTGCCAGCAGCTTTGGGGACGCAGCCTACAATGAGCAGTTCTTC.

This clonotype was observed many times. The chain joins TRBV6-5 to TRBJ2-1, with no clear D. This CDR3 contains 14 residues. The germline V gene encodes CDR1 MNHEY and CDR2 SVGAGI. V lost 2 bases and J lost 6, with 11 bases in between. The CDR3 protein is CASSYEQVSNEQFF. DNA of the CDR3: TGTGCCAGCAGTTACGAGCAGGTATCCAATGAGCAGTTCTTC.

This clonotype was seen only a few times. The V call is TRBV28, the J call TRBJ2-6; D ambiguous. Germline V CDR1 and CDR2: MDHEN, SYDVKM. This CDR3 is built from 15 residues. V lost 5 bases and J 0 bases, leaving 8 bases between the germline ends. CDR3 loop: CASSTRYSGANVLTF. The DNA for the CDR3 is TGTGCCAGCAGTACACGATACTCTGGGGCCAACGTCCTGACTTTC.

A few counts support this clonotype. This chain joins TRBV9 and TRBJ2-7; TRBD1 agrees at 8 bases. Germline-derived CDR1 and CDR2 are SGDLS and YYNGEE. This CDR3 region has 16 residues. Trimming removed 0 bases from V and 5 bases from J; junction bases left unmatched: 10. The CDR3 spells CASSVGGTGIRDEQYF. CDR3 sequence (DNA): TGTGCCAGCAGCGTAGGCGGGACAGGTATAAGGGACGAGCAGTACTTC. Drawing the rest from reference TRBV9 and TRBJ2-7, the complete variable domain is DSGVTQTPKHLITATGQRVTLRCSPRSGDLSVYWYQQSLDQGLQFLIQYYNGEERAKGNILERFSAQQFPDLHSELNLSSLELGDSALYFCASSVGGTGIRDEQYFGPGTRLTVT.

This clonotype occurred many times. The chain combines TRBV6-6 with TRBJ1-2; 7 nucleotides match TRBD1. The length of the CDR3 is 17 residues. Per germline, CDR1 MNHNY and CDR2 SVGAGI (reference sequence). The junction had 13 bases not matched to a gene; V was cut back by 2 bases and J by 4 bases. The CDR3, as DNA: TGTGCCAGCAGTTACAATCCGGGACAGCCGTTTGGCTATGGCTACACCTTC. It codes for CASSYNPGQPFGYGYTF.

The chain has TRBV7-2 and TRBJ2-1; D is perhaps TRBD2 (5 bases). Trimming removed 3 bases from V and 5 bases from J, with 20 bases in between. The CDR3 consists of 17 residues. CDR1 and CDR2 from the germline V gene are SGHTA and FQGNSA. The CDR3 DNA follows: TGTGCCAGCAGCTTGGATACCTTAAGTGGGAGAAACAATGAGCAGTTCTTC. It specifies CASSLDTLSGRNNEQFF. The complete variable domain, with remaining parts taken from reference TRBV7-2 and TRBJ2-1, reads GAGVSQSPSNKVTEKGKDVELRCDPISGHTALYWYRQSLGQGLEFLIYFQGNSAPDKSGLPSDRFSAERTGGSVSTLTIQRTQQEDSAVYLCASSLDTLSGRNNEQFFGPGTRLTVL.

The rearrangement joins TRBV20-1 to TRBJ2-5; D remains ambiguous. Trimming pared 4 bases from V and 2 bases from J, leaving 8 bases between. Germline-derived CDR1 and CDR2 are DFQATT and SNEGSKA (reference sequence). CDR3 length: 12 amino acids. CDR3: CSANGRQETQYF. The CDR3, as DNA: TGCAGTGCTAACGGGCGGCAAGAGACCCAGTACTTC.

The chain has TRBV5-1 and TRBJ1-2, with a possible D match to TRBD1 (6 bases). This CDR3 comprises 13 residues. The V gene's germline CDR1 is SGHRS and CDR2 YFSETQ. V gave up 4 bases and J gave up 4 bases, with 11 bases separating them. The CDR3 nucleotides read TGCGCCAGCAGCGCGGACAGTCGCTATGGCTACACCTTC. This translates into CASSADSRYGYTF.

The chain has TRBV7-2 and TRBJ2-2; tentatively, D is TRBD1 or TRBD2 (5 bases each). The V gene's germline CDR1 is SGHTA and CDR2 FQGNSA. This CDR3 is built from 15 residues. Between the trimmed V and J ends, which lost 2 bases and 6 bases, there was a span of 13 bases. The CDR3 spells CASSLSFGGPGELFF. The DNA of the CDR3 is TGTGCCAGCAGCTTATCTTTTGGGGGTCCCGGGGAGCTGTTTTTT.

The CDR3 bases are TGCAGTGCTAGAAGGGGAGTCCGCAATGAGCAGTTCTTC. Protein: CSARRGVRNEQFF. The chain combines TRBV20-1 with TRBJ2-1; possibly TRBD1 or TRBD2 for D (5 bases each). CDR3 length: 13 residues. The germline gives CDR1 DFQATT, CDR2 SNEGSKA (reference sequence). Trimming took 2 bases from V and 6 from J, leaving 11 bases between them.

Details on this clonotype: A much larger clone lies one base from this, so it may be a read error. CDR3 residues: CASSQDRASVTRVLEQFF. The CDR3 DNA reads TGTGCCAGCAGCCAAGATCGGGCTAGCGTCACCCGGGTTCTTGAGCAGTTCTTC. The chain recombines TRBV4-2 with TRBJ2-1, with D possibly TRBD2 on 6 matching bases. Germline-derived CDR1 and CDR2 are LGHNA and YNFKEQ. The CDR3 extends over 18 amino acids. Trimming removed 0 bases at V and 9 bases at J, with 24 bases between.

V is TRBV7-2 and J is TRBJ2-5; the D gene could be TRBD1 or TRBD2 (5 bases each). The V gene's germline CDR1 is SGHTA and CDR2 FQGNSA. The CDR3 is 17 residues long. With 1 base removed from V and 2 bases from J, the gap between germline ends came to 17 bases. The CDR3 loop reads CASSLGISTGPQETQYF. In nucleotides, the CDR3 is TGTGCCAGCAGCTTAGGTATTTCGACGGGACCTCAAGAGACCCAGTACTTC.

The CDR3 DNA reads as TGTGCCAGCAGCCAAACCTCGGGATCCTTAGGCGATACGCAGTATTTT. Protein sequence: CASSQTSGSLGDTQYF. The rearrangement uses TRBV9 and TRBJ2-3, with D possibly TRBD2 on 5 matching bases. The V end lost 4 bases, the J end lost 6 bases, and 21 bases lay between the germline ends. There are 16 residues in the CDR3. Per the germline V gene, CDR1 is SGDLS and CDR2 is YYNGEE.

The V call is TRBV6-2 or TRBV6-3, the J call TRBJ2-1, with a tentative D call TRBD2 (5 bases). CDR3 length: 14 amino acids. Trimming removed 8 bases from V and 9 bases from J, with 20 bases in between. The germline V gene encodes CDR1 MNHEY and CDR2 SVGEGT. The CDR3 DNA is TGTGCCAGCCTCCAGACGGACTCGAGAGGTGAGCAGTTCTTC. This encodes CASLQTDSRGEQFF.

In this sample, this clonotype turned up a few times. This chain links TRBV10-3 with TRBJ1-2; 10 nucleotides agree with TRBD1. Germline V lookup: CDR1 ENHRY, CDR2 SYGVKD. The CDR3 length is 14 residues. V shed 3 bases, J shed 8 bases, and the junction held 6 bases outside the gene matches. The CDR3 is CAISDRDRGQGYTF. In nucleotides, the CDR3 is TGTGCCATCAGTGACCGGGACAGGGGCCAGGGCTACACCTTC.

The chain recombines TRBV6-2 or TRBV6-3 with TRBJ2-3; tentatively, D is TRBD2 (6 bases). Germline CDR1 MNHEY, CDR2 SVGEGT. The CDR3 extends over 15 amino acids. V lost 5 bases, J lost 14 bases, and 26 bases lay in between. The CDR3 DNA sequence: TGTGCCAGCAGTCAACCCGGAGGGGCCCACAGATACGCGTATTTT. It translates to CASSQPGGAHRYAYF.

This clonotype was counted a few times. J is TRBJ1-2 and V is TRBV4-3; the D is unclear. The V gene lost 0 bases and the J gene lost 2 bases, with 10 bases spanning the gap. Germline CDR1 and CDR2: LGHNA and YSLEER. The CDR3 has 15 amino acids. Here the CDR3 DNA reads TGCGCCAGCAGCCAAGATTCGGGCAGGAACTATGGCTACACCTTC. Translated, it gives CASSQDSGRNYGYTF.

In its sample, this clonotype was seen a few times. The chain carries TRBV9 and TRBJ2-1; perhaps TRBD1 as D (5 bases). The CDR3 is 16 amino acids. Per the germline V gene, CDR1 is SGDLS and CDR2 is YYNGEE. Trimming took off 3 bases at V and 5 bases at J, with 18 bases between the two ends. This CDR3 is CASSAAPNRQNNEQFF. The DNA for the CDR3 is TGTGCCAGCAGCGCAGCCCCTAACCGACAGAACAATGAGCAGTTCTTC.

V is TRBV5-1 and J is TRBJ1-2; D remains ambiguous. Germline V gene data show CDR1 as SGHRS and CDR2 as YFSETQ. This CDR3 is 14 amino acids long. Trimming took 0 bases from V and 7 from J, leaving 13 bases between them. CDR3 DNA sequence: TGCGCCAGCAGCTTGGTAATCGCCAGCTCTGGCTACACCTTC. Translated, it gives CASSLVIASSGYTF.

V usage is TRBV11-2 and J usage is TRBJ2-3; possibly TRBD1 or TRBD2 for D (5 bases each). The CDR3 contains 14 residues. Germline V gene data show CDR1 as SGHAT and CDR2 as FQNNGV. Deletions cut 5 bases from V and 3 bases from J, with 12 bases between. The CDR3 protein is CASSMLGGTDTQYF. CDR3 in DNA: TGTGCCAGCAGCATGCTTGGGGGAACAGATACGCAGTATTTT. Complete variable domain (other parts from reference TRBV11-2 and TRBJ2-3): EAGVAQSPRYKIIEKRQSVAFWCNPISGHATLYWYQQILGQGPKLLIQFQNNGVVDDSQLPKDRFSAERLKGVDSTLKIQPAKLEDSAVYLCASSMLGGTDTQYFGPGTRLTVL.

V usage is TRBV7-9 and J usage is TRBJ2-5, with TRBD2 matching over 12 bases. The J segment lost 4 bases and the V segment lost 4 bases, leaving 19 bases of the junction unmatched. The germline gives CDR1 SEHNR, CDR2 FQNEAQ (reference sequence). The CDR3 is made up of 20 amino acids. CDR3 DNA: TGTGCCAGCAGCTCCGACACTAGCGGGAGGAAACTTGGGCGGCGAGAGACCCAGTACTTC. Its protein product is CASSSDTSGRKLGRRETQYF.

The chain links TRBV20-1 to TRBJ2-7; D is perhaps TRBD2 (6 bases). The germline V and J ends were trimmed by 2 bases and 0 bases, with 14 bases remaining between them. Germline V CDR1 and CDR2: DFQATT, SNEGSKA (reference sequence). This CDR3 has 15 amino acids. The DNA of the CDR3 is TGCAGTGCTAGACACCACGACGGGAGCTCCTACGAGCAGTACTTC. It codes for CSARHHDGSSYEQYF.

Only a few counts were recorded for this clonotype. The J gene is TRBJ2-1, the V gene TRBV7-2; TRBD1 or TRBD2 may be the D gene (6 bases each). V lost 3 bases and J 9 bases, leaving 15 bases between the germline ends. Germline V lookup: CDR1 SGHTA, CDR2 FQGNSA. This CDR3 contains 14 residues. This CDR3 reads CASSFRGPLGEQFF. CDR3 bases: TGTGCCAGCAGCTTCCGGGGGCCTCTGGGTGAGCAGTTCTTC.